This T cell receptor (beta chain) was found in a study of OX40 agonist ivuxolimab in advanced cancers. Study summary: Dose-escalation subjects each had hepatocellular carcinoma, melanoma, renal cell or head and neck cancer. Overall study findings and caveats: The 0.1-3.0 mg/kg partial responders had among the lowest clonal expansion.

Sampling times: baseline, cycle 4 day 1, cycle 7 day 1. As regards this clone: The antigen remains unidentified.

Clones were sequenced by immunoSEQ multiplex PCR, and TCRdb holds only the in-frame ones, with some missing. The sample gives some 81,000 clones, about 83% of which show up once; about 0.71% is in the top ten. The sample in question was CD4+ or CD8+ T cells sorted from blood, obtained in a trial of the OX40 agonist ivuxolimab. The clonotype originates from an adult with an advanced solid tumor such as melanoma, head and neck, liver or kidney cancer.

The DNA of the CDR3 is TGTGCCAGCAGTTACGGGTCAGGGGCGGACACTGAAGCTTTCTTT. Translated: CASSYGSGADTEAFF. The chain combines TRBV6-5 with TRBJ1-1; D possibly corresponds to TRBD1 (6 bases). Trimming cost V 2 bases and J 3 bases, with 13 bases left between them. Germline CDR1 MNHEY, CDR2 SVGAGI. The length of the CDR3 is 15 residues.